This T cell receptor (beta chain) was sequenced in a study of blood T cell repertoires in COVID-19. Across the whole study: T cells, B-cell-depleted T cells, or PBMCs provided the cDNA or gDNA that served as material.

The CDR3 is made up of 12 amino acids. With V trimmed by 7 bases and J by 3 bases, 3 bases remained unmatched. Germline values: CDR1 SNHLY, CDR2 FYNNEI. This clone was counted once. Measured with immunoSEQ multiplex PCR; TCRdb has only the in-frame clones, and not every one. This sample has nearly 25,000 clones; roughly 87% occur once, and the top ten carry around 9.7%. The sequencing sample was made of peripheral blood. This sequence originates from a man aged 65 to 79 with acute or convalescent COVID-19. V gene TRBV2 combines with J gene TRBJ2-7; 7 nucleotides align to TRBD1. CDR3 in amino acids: CASTRDSYEQYF. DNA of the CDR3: TGTGCCAGCACCAGGGACAGCTACGAGCAGTACTTC.